Shown below are 26 T cell receptor beta chains from a single sample sequenced in a study of blood T cells in healthy people across ages. Then a second PCR, running about 6 to 11 cycles, was carried out with a sample-barcoded 5' primer and a J-beta primer mix. TCRdb reprocessed the 5' RACE reads via MiXCR and lists one record per CDR3 protein. The sample includes 1.5 million to 2 million distinct CDR3 sequences, about 31% of them seen just once. Sequencing used blood. These receptors originate from a woman aged 25-40 years in good health.

The V call is TRBV19, the J call TRBJ2-1; D is unclear. Germline assignment: CDR1 LNHDA and CDR2 SQIVND (reference sequence). This CDR3 has 13 residues. Trimming stripped 3 bases from V and 2 bases from J, with 5 bases between. DNA for the CDR3: TGTGCCAGTAGTATGGGTACCTACAATGAGCAGTTCTTC. The encoded protein is CASSMGTYNEQFF.

The rearrangement uses TRBV11-2 and TRBJ2-7, with no clear D. Germline values: CDR1 SGHAT, CDR2 FQNNGV. Deletions cut 2 bases from V and 1 base from J, with 12 bases between. The CDR3 is made up of 15 amino acids. The CDR3 bases are TGTGCCAGCAGCTTATATGGGCAAATATCCTACGAGCAGTACTTC. Translating gives CASSLYGQISYEQYF.

This rearrangement joins TRBV4-2 to TRBJ1-2; D perhaps matches TRBD1 (6 bases). This CDR3 is built from 13 residues. Trimming removed 0 bases from V and 8 bases from J, with 10 bases in between. Per germline, CDR1 LGHNA and CDR2 YNFKEQ. CDR3 bases: TGTGCCAGCAGCCAAGAGGGGGCGTGGGGCTACACCTTC. Translated, it gives CASSQEGAWGYTF.

The chain employs TRBV7-8 and TRBJ2-1, with D perhaps matching TRBD1 (5 bases). This CDR3 comprises 14 residues. The ends were cut back, 3 bases at V and 2 bases at J, with 8 bases in the middle. Germline V gene sequence: CDR1 SGHVS, CDR2 FQNEAQ. DNA for the CDR3: TGTGCCAGCAGCTTCGGACATACCTACAATGAGCAGTTCTTC. Translated: CASSFGHTYNEQFF.

This chain connects TRBV6-5 to TRBJ2-7; 8 bases match TRBD1. The CDR3 totals 14 residues. Germline CDR1 MNHEY, CDR2 SVGAGI. V was clipped by 2 bases and J by 5 bases; unmatched bases: 5. CDR3 sequence: CASSYLQGDDEQYF. DNA of the CDR3: TGTGCCAGCAGTTACCTACAGGGGGACGACGAGCAGTACTTC.

This rearrangement joins TRBV3-1 to TRBJ1-2; no reliable D call. The germline V and J ends were trimmed by 0 bases and 8 bases, with 10 bases remaining between them. CDR3 length equals 13 residues. The germline V gene has CDR1 LGHDT and CDR2 YNNKEL (reference sequence). The CDR3 coding sequence is TGTGCCAGCAGCCAAGAGGAACCTGGAGGCTACACCTTC. It codes for CASSQEEPGGYTF.

The V and J genes are TRBV15 and TRBJ2-7; D is perhaps TRBD1 (5 bases). The CDR3 totals 12 residues. Trimming stripped 11 bases from V and 6 bases from J, with 17 bases between. Per the germline V gene, CDR1 is LNHNV and CDR2 is YYDKDF (reference sequence). The CDR3 nucleotides read TGTGCCCCTGGGATGCTCCAGGGCGAGCAGTACTTC. Amino acid sequence: CAPGMLQGEQYF.

This clonotype occurred a few times. This chain uses TRBV7-9 with TRBJ2-3, with D tentatively TRBD1 or TRBD2 (5 bases each). This CDR3 comprises 16 residues. Germline V lookup: CDR1 SEHNR, CDR2 FQNEAQ (reference sequence). The V end lost 1 base, the J end lost 6 bases, and 17 bases lay between the germline ends. In DNA form, the CDR3 reads TGTGCCAGCAGCTTAGAGGGGCAGGCCCGCGGGGATACGCAGTATTTT. Translating gives CASSLEGQARGDTQYF.

This clonotype was recorded a few times. The V call is TRBV20-1, the J call TRBJ2-1; 9 nucleotides agree with TRBD1. Germline trimming cut 5 bases from V and 7 bases from J; bases unmatched to any gene: 3. The CDR3 length is 12 residues. Germline CDR1 reads DFQATT; CDR2 reads SNEGSKA (reference sequence). In DNA, the CDR3 is TGCAGTGCTGGACAGGGGAAAAATGAGCAGTTCTTC. Translating it yields CSAGQGKNEQFF.

To note about this clonotype: One end of the junction does not line up with germline, which may come from a read error. The chain is built from TRBV7-9 and TRBJ2-3; 14 bases align to TRBD2. The CDR3 length is 17 residues. CDR1 and CDR2 (germline): SEHNR, FQNEAQ (reference sequence). DNA for the CDR3: TGTGCCAGCAGCCGATGGGGGACTAGCGGGGGCACAGATATGCAGTATTTT. It encodes CASSRWGTSGGTDMQYF.

Only a few counts were recorded for this clonotype. The junction and the germline gene differ at one end; a read error may be behind it. The rearrangement joins TRBV5-5 to TRBJ2-5; TRBD1 is a possible D gene (6 bases). This CDR3 contains 17 residues. The germline CDR1 and CDR2 sequences are SGHKS and YYEKEE (reference sequence). The CDR3 DNA is TGTGCCAGCAGCTTGGTCCATGTCGGACAGATCCAAGAGACCCTGTACTTC. This gives the protein CASSLVHVGQIQETLYF. The whole variable domain, remainder taken from reference TRBV5-5 and TRBJ2-5, is DAGVTQSPTHLIKTRGQQVTLRCSPISGHKSVSWYQQVLGQGPQFIFQYYEKEERGRGNFPDRFSARQFPNYSSELNVNALLLGDSALYLCASSLVHVGQIQETLYFGPGTRLLVL.

The chain combines TRBV10-3 with TRBJ1-2, with D hard to call. V lost 8 bases to trimming and J lost 8 bases, with 9 bases between them. The CDR3 totals 10 residues. The V gene's germline CDR1 is ENHRY and CDR2 SYGVKD. The CDR3: CAIGREGYTF. In DNA form, the CDR3 reads TGTGCCATCGGGCGGGAGGGCTACACCTTC.

This clonotype was detected a few times. The chain combines TRBV24-1 with TRBJ1-5; no definite D call. Trimming shortened V by 0 bases and J by 6 bases, and 2 bases separated the two germline ends. The CDR3 contains 12 residues. From germline, CDR1 is KGHDR and CDR2 SFDVKD. For the CDR3, the DNA is TGTGCCACCAGTGATTTGGGTCAGCCCCAGCATTTT. This gives the protein CATSDLGQPQHF.

This sequence joins TRBV7-9 and TRBJ1-1; 9 nucleotides align to TRBD1. V lost 0 bases and J lost 5; bases outside the gene matches: 7. Germline V gives CDR1 SEHNR, CDR2 FQNEAQ (reference sequence). The CDR3 is 16 residues long. Here the CDR3 reads CASSLATGGVRTEAFF. The CDR3 DNA is TGTGCCAGCAGCTTAGCCACAGGGGGCGTACGGACTGAAGCTTTCTTT.

The chain joins TRBV3-1 to TRBJ2-7; 7 bases match TRBD1. V dropped 3 bases and J dropped 1; count of bases not matched to a gene: 12. This CDR3 is built from 17 residues. CDR1 and CDR2 (germline): LGHDT, YNNKEL (reference sequence). The CDR3 DNA sequence: TGTGCCAGCAGCCAGGCCCCTACAGGGGAGCCATCCTACGAGCAGTACTTC. Translated: CASSQAPTGEPSYEQYF.

This clonotype turned up a few times. J is TRBJ2-5 and V is TRBV7-8; D possibly uses TRBD1 or TRBD2 (6 bases each). Trimming took off 8 bases at V and 4 bases at J, with 20 bases between the two ends. Germline CDR1 reads SGHVS; CDR2 reads FQNEAQ. The CDR3 is 15 residues long. CDR3 residues: CASGGRWVVGETQYF. The CDR3 nucleotides read TGTGCCAGCGGGGGGCGGTGGGTAGTGGGAGAGACCCAGTACTTC.

The chain joins TRBV20-1 to TRBJ2-7; the match to TRBD2 covers 9 bases. Germline V gene lookup returns CDR1 DFQATT and CDR2 SNEGSKA (reference sequence). Trimming removed 3 bases from V and 0 bases from J; junction bases left unmatched: 9. This CDR3 region has 16 residues. Here the CDR3 reads CSASSWTSANSYEQYF. CDR3 nucleotides: TGCAGTGCTAGTTCCTGGACTAGCGCCAACTCCTACGAGCAGTACTTC.

This clonotype was counted a few times. V and J are TRBV12-3 or TRBV12-4 and TRBJ2-1; 12 positions agree with TRBD2. This CDR3 has 15 amino acids. The V gene end was trimmed by 6 bases and the J gene end by 9 bases; junction bases not matched to a gene: 9. The CDR3 DNA reads TGTGCCAGCAGCCGGACTAGCGGGACAGTATCTGAGCAGTTCTTC. It translates to CASSRTSGTVSEQFF.

A few counts support this clonotype. V gene TRBV29-1 combines with J gene TRBJ2-7, with D possibly matching TRBD1 (6 bases). CDR1 SQVTM and CDR2 ANQGSEA come from the germline V gene. The V end was cut by 4 bases, the J end by 4 bases, with 14 bases between. CDR3 length: 13 residues. The CDR3 bases are TGCAGCGTTGGTCGGGACACTAGATACGAGCAGTACTTC. Protein sequence: CSVGRDTRYEQYF.

This clonotype showed up just once. V and J are TRBV28 and TRBJ1-2; D gene unclear. CDR1 MDHEN and CDR2 SYDVKM come from the germline V gene. The germline V and J ends were trimmed by 7 bases and 2 bases, with 8 bases remaining between them. CDR3 length: 12 residues. The CDR3 DNA sequence: TGTGCCAGCATTGCCAGCAACTATGGCTACACCTTC. It codes for CASIASNYGYTF.

This clonotype has just a few counts. In DNA form, the CDR3 reads TGTGCCAGCAGTCCCTCATCGGGCCACTTCACAGATACGCAGTATTTT. Protein: CASSPSSGHFTDTQYF. The chain links TRBV27 to TRBJ2-3; D unclear. This CDR3 spans 16 amino acids. Deletions cut 5 bases from V and 2 bases from J, with 17 bases between. Germline assignment: CDR1 MNHEY and CDR2 SMNVEV (reference sequence).

The V gene is TRBV6-5, the J gene TRBJ1-1; 9 bases line up with TRBD1. CDR1 and CDR2 from the germline V gene are MNHEY and SVGAGI. This CDR3 region has 15 residues. The trim removed 6 bases at V and 1 base at J, leaving 6 bases unmatched. The CDR3 DNA reads TGTGCCAGCAGATCAACAGGGGGCGCGAACACTGAAGCTTTCTTT. Its translation is CASRSTGGANTEAFF.

This clonotype has more than one count but fewer than ten. V is TRBV5-1 and J is TRBJ2-3; perhaps D is TRBD1 or TRBD2 (5 bases each). Germline CDR1 SGHRS, CDR2 YFSETQ. Trimming shortened V by 4 bases and J by 6 bases, and 21 bases separated the two germline ends. The CDR3 totals 16 residues. The CDR3: CASSLGELSWADTQYF. In nucleotides, the CDR3 is TGCGCCAGCAGCCTAGGGGAGCTAAGTTGGGCGGATACGCAGTATTTT.

This clonotype was detected only a few times. This sequence joins TRBV10-3 and TRBJ2-3; a possible D gene is TRBD2 (6 bases). The CDR3 has 12 residues. The germline CDR1 and CDR2 sequences are ENHRY and SYGVKD. Between the trimmed V and J ends, which lost 7 bases and 3 bases, there was a span of 8 bases. CDR3 DNA: TGTGCCATCAAGGAGGGGACAGATACGCAGTATTTT. This translates into CAIKEGTDTQYF.

V usage is TRBV20-1 and J usage is TRBJ1-1; no firm D call. The CDR3 is 12 amino acids. V was shortened by 7 bases and J by 1 base, with 10 bases between the two germline ends. In germline, CDR1 is DFQATT, CDR2 SNEGSKA (reference sequence). Here the CDR3 DNA reads TGCAGTGGGCTCGGACGGAACACTGAAGCTTTCTTT. Protein sequence: CSGLGRNTEAFF.

The chain links TRBV5-5 to TRBJ1-2; D is possibly TRBD1 (5 bases). V was clipped by 2 bases and J by 1 base, with 15 bases between them. This CDR3 is built from 16 residues. CDR1 is SGHKS, CDR2 YYEKEE, per germline (reference sequence). Here the CDR3 DNA reads TGTGCCAGCAGCTTCTCTTCGGGGACCATTAACTATGGCTACACCTTC. Translating it yields CASSFSSGTINYGYTF.